A single sample is the source of the 10 T cell receptor beta chains below, sequenced in a study of T cells in Graves' hyperthyroidism and ophthalmopathy. TCR beta CDR3 regions were amplified from RNA. A set of HTBI primers served as the primers for a first-round RT-PCR of the TCR CDR3. TCRdb ran MiXCR on the multiplex PCR reads and lists one entry per CDR3 protein. The table records over 500,000 distinct CDR3 sequences, around 16% of them present only once. The sequenced sample consisted of blood. The receptors were gathered from a woman in her twenties or thirties with Graves' ophthalmopathy.

This clonotype was picked up a small number of times. The V gene is TRBV7-9, the J gene TRBJ2-7; a weak D match, TRBD2 (6 bases). This CDR3 region has 15 residues. The V gene lost 5 bases and the J gene lost 1 base, with 15 bases spanning the gap. CDR1 and CDR2 (germline): SEHNR, FQNEAQ (reference sequence). CDR3 protein: CASSAYAAGSYEQYF. CDR3 bases: TGTGCCAGCAGCGCGTACGCGGCGGGATCCTACGAGCAGTACTTC.

This clonotype was seen at least ten times. The rearrangement uses TRBV20-1 and TRBJ1-4, with D uncertain. Germline V CDR1 and CDR2: DFQATT, SNEGSKA (reference sequence). This CDR3 comprises 13 residues. Trimming stripped 5 bases from V and 10 bases from J, with 17 bases between. This chain's CDR3 is CSALDGQTGKLFF. Here the CDR3 DNA reads TGCAGTGCTTTAGACGGGCAAACGGGAAAACTGTTTTTT.

This clonotype came up many times. The rearrangement links TRBV6-2 or TRBV6-3 to TRBJ2-7; possibly TRBD2 for D (7 bases). This CDR3 has 16 amino acids. The V gene lost 6 bases and the J gene lost 2 bases, with 20 bases spanning the gap. CDR1 is MNHEY and CDR2 is SVGEGT in the germline V gene. The CDR3, as DNA: TGTGCCAGCAGAAAACAGGGTAGCGGGCCGCCCTACGAGCAGTACTTC. Residues: CASRKQGSGPPYEQYF.

The genes are TRBV4-3 and TRBJ2-1; 10 bases are a match to TRBD2. In germline, CDR1 is LGHNA, CDR2 YSLEER. Losses at the gene ends were 0 bases for V and 4 bases for J; bases not matched to a gene: 12. This CDR3 region has 19 residues. The CDR3 spells CASSQESSGRVGRYNEQFF. The CDR3 DNA reads TGCGCCAGCAGCCAAGAATCGAGCGGGAGGGTGGGGAGGTACAATGAGCAGTTCTTC.

The rearrangement joins TRBV28 to TRBJ2-7; tentatively, D is TRBD1 or TRBD2 (7 bases each). CDR3 length: 12 residues. Trimming removed 8 bases from V and 7 bases from J, with 15 bases in between. Germline V gives CDR1 MDHEN, CDR2 SYDVKM. Here the CDR3 DNA reads TGTGCCAGCGGGAGGGAACAGGGGGAGCAGTACTTC. This codes for CASGREQGEQYF. Combining the CDR3 with reference TRBV28 and TRBJ2-7 gives the whole variable domain DVKVTQSSRYLVKRTGEKVFLECVQDMDHENMFWYRQDPGLGLRLIYFSYDVKMKEKGDIPEGYSVSREKKERFSLILESASTNQTSMYLCASGREQGEQYFGPGTRLTVT.

In this sample, this clonotype turned up a few times. The chain couples TRBV19 to TRBJ2-1, with D uncertain. V dropped 1 base and J dropped 6 bases, with 10 bases sitting between them. Per germline, CDR1 LNHDA and CDR2 SQIVND (reference sequence). The length of the CDR3 is 14 residues. Here the CDR3 reads CASSIVSRTNEQFF. The CDR3 DNA reads as TGTGCCAGTAGTATAGTTAGCCGTACCAATGAGCAGTTCTTC.

V and J are TRBV20-1 and TRBJ2-5, with D possibly TRBD1 on 6 matching bases. CDR1 and CDR2 (germline): DFQATT, SNEGSKA (reference sequence). The CDR3 is 16 residues long. V lost 0 bases, J lost 4 bases, and 18 bases lay in between. CDR3 in amino acids: CSARDPGQWERETQYF. CDR3 nucleotide sequence: TGCAGTGCTAGAGACCCCGGACAGTGGGAAAGAGAGACCCAGTACTTC.

This clonotype was recorded at least ten times. The J gene is TRBJ1-5, the V gene TRBV2; D gene unclear. The CDR3 is 13 residues long. The V end was cut by 4 bases, the J end by 7 bases, with 11 bases between. Looked up from germline, CDR1 is SNHLY and CDR2 is FYNNEI. The CDR3 nucleotides are TGTGCCAGCAGTGGGTGGAGGGCGCAGCCCCAGCATTTT. Its translation: CASSGWRAQPQHF.

This clonotype was recorded at least ten times. V gene TRBV6-1 combines with J gene TRBJ2-5, with D possibly TRBD2 on 7 matching bases. There are 17 residues in the CDR3. Trimming removed 6 bases from V and 2 bases from J, with 22 bases in between. From germline, CDR1 is MNHNS and CDR2 SASEGT. The CDR3 sequence: CASRSEGGRVGQETQYF. CDR3 bases: TGTGCCAGCAGATCGGAGGGGGGGCGGGTCGGACAAGAGACCCAGTACTTC.

CDR3 nucleotide sequence: TGTGCCAGCAGCTCGGACAGCCACAAAGACCCGTATGGCTACACCTTC. Protein: CASSSDSHKDPYGYTF. The chain uses TRBV7-9 and TRBJ1-2; maybe TRBD1 (6 bases). Deletions cut 4 bases from V and 5 bases from J, with 20 bases between. CDR3 length: 16 amino acids. Germline V gene sequence: CDR1 SEHNR, CDR2 FQNEAQ (reference sequence).